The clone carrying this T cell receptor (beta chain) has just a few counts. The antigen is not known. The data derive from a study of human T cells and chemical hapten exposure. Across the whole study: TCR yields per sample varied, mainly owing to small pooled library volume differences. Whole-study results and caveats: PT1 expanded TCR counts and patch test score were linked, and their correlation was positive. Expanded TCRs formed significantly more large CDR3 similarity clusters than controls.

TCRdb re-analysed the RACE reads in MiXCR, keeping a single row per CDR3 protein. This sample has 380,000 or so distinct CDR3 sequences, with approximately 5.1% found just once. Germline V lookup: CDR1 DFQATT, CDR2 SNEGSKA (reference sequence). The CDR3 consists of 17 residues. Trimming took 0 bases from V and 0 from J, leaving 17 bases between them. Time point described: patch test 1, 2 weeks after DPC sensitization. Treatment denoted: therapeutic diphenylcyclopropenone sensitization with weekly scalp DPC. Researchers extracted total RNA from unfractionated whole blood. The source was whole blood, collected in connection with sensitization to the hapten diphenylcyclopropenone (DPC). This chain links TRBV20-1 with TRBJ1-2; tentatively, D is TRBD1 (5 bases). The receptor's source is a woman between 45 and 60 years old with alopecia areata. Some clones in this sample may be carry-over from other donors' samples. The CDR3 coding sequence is TGCAGTGCTAGAGATCTGGGGGGAGGCGAACCTAACTATGGCTACACCTTC. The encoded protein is CSARDLGGGEPNYGYTF.